A single sample is the source of the 7 T cell receptor beta chains below, sequenced in a study. TCRdb's copy holds only in-frame clones and misses some; the assay was immunoSEQ multiplex PCR. This sample has 60,000 to 85,000 clones, with roughly 95% found just once. Source material: PBMCs. All receptors come from a middle-aged man with rheumatoid arthritis.

V and J are TRBV5-1 and TRBJ2-5, with D possibly TRBD2 on 5 matching bases. CDR1 is SGHRS and CDR2 is YFSETQ in the germline V gene. The V and J ends lost 4 bases and 2 bases respectively, with 18 bases between them. The CDR3 runs to 16 residues. CDR3 sequence reads: CASSALERADQETQYF. CDR3 coding DNA: TGCGCCAGCAGCGCCTTGGAGAGGGCGGATCAAGAGACCCAGTACTTC.

The chain employs TRBV19 and TRBJ1-2; D gene ambiguous. Per germline, CDR1 LNHDA and CDR2 SQIVND (reference sequence). This CDR3 contains 14 residues. Trimming stripped 5 bases from V and 7 bases from J, with 17 bases between. For the CDR3, the DNA is TGTGCCAGTAGTCCCCCTGGGGTCCGGTCTGGCTACACCTTC. Protein product: CASSPPGVRSGYTF.

This clone appeared once. The chain is built from TRBV5-4 and TRBJ2-7; D may be TRBD1 or TRBD2 (6 bases each). Looked up from germline, CDR1 is SGHNT and CDR2 is YYREEE (reference sequence). This CDR3 spans 16 amino acids. V was cut by 4 bases and J by 4 bases, with 21 bases left in between. The CDR3 region is CASSTQQGVGGYEQYF. DNA of the CDR3: TGTGCCAGCAGCACCCAACAGGGTGTGGGGGGATACGAGCAGTACTTC.

The chain uses TRBV7-9 and TRBJ2-7; 7 nucleotides line up with TRBD1. The CDR3 length is 13 residues. V lost 6 bases, J lost 6 bases, and 8 bases stayed unmatched. CDR1 and CDR2 from the germline V gene are SEHNR and FQNEAQ (reference sequence). The DNA of the CDR3 is TGTGCCAGCAGAAAGACAGGGATGGGCGAGCAGTACTTC. Protein sequence: CASRKTGMGEQYF.

The chain has TRBV9 and TRBJ1-2, with 8 positions matching TRBD1. Per the germline V gene, CDR1 is SGDLS and CDR2 is YYNGEE. Unmatched junction bases numbered 11, after V lost 0 bases and J lost 4 bases. This CDR3 is 17 amino acids long. In nucleotides, the CDR3 is TGTGCCAGCAGCGTAGGACAGGGGCCTCCCGGAGCCTATGGCTACACCTTC. Its translation is CASSVGQGPPGAYGYTF.

The chain carries TRBV19 and TRBJ2-2; TRBD1 agrees at 8 bases. The CDR3 length is 16 residues. V gave up 3 bases and J gave up 6 bases; unmatched junction bases: 9. CDR1 and CDR2 from the germline V gene are LNHDA and SQIVND (reference sequence). CDR3 DNA: TGTGCCAGTAGTATTGGCGGCAGGGGGCGAGCCGGGGAGCTGTTTTTT. Translation: CASSIGGRGRAGELFF.

The genes are TRBV6-6 and TRBJ2-7; 8 nucleotides agree with TRBD1. Trimming took 0 bases from V and 4 from J; bases not matched to a gene: 5. The germline CDR1 and CDR2 sequences are MNHNY and SVGAGI (reference sequence). There are 15 residues in the CDR3. For the CDR3, the DNA is TGTGCCAGCAGTTACTCAGGGGGACAGGCGTACGAGCAGTACTTC. It encodes CASSYSGGQAYEQYF.